What follows is one TCR beta chain and its context. Its antigen remains unidentified. No clone much larger than this one lies a single base away; base qualities are absent. CD8 naive samples were CD45RO-negative cells positively selected for CCR7, giving a CD45RA+CCR7+ population that excluded TemRA cells. Healthy HIV-negative adults with no recently reported acute infections or vaccinations were included as donors. Every donor was a Caucasian adult residing in Nashville, Tennessee, USA. Blood was collected by leukapheresis, and PBMCs were isolated by Ficoll-Histopaque density gradient centrifugation and then cryopreserved in liquid nitrogen vapor phase. Analytical flow cytometry was used to check the purity and quantity of every magnetically sorted T cell population. Genomic DNA was isolated from every sorted fraction and measured by UV absorbance on a Nanodrop 2000c. From a lookup of the germline V gene (reference sequence), CDR1 and CDR2 are MNHEY and SMNVEV. V has 3 bases trimmed and J has 3 bases trimmed; junction bases matching no gene number 11. The CDR3 has 16 amino acids, counting the end cysteine and phenylalanine. The CDR3 DNA has 48 bases and is translated from base 1.

Using the deep immunoSEQ assay, multiplex PCR amplified TCR CDR3 regions from genomic DNA. Extracted genomic DNA from each cell subset was distributed evenly across all wells of several immunoSEQ 96-well plates, and each plate was treated as a replicate. Each replicate PCR for sorted subsets received about 180 ng genomic DNA, equal to roughly 33,000 T cell genomes. Purified libraries were measured with a Qubit 3.0 fluorometer, size-checked on a Bioanalyzer 2100, and measured again with the KAPA Library Quantification kit. A separate single-read 150-cycle Illumina NextSeq 550 flow cell was used to sequence each immunoSEQ 96-well plate. Per the authors' processing: Because the immunoSEQ output included only junctional sequences and no quality scores, the filtering could not be the same as the filtering used for full-length reads. Sequences were annotated with PyIR, a Python wrapper for IgBLAST v1.9, and V/J genes and CDR3 were assigned using IMGT germline references. Reads with weak V/J assignments (E-value above 1e-6), missing CDR3, stop codons, out-of-frame junctions, or ambiguous translated residues were removed. V3J clonotypes were defined as sequences sharing the same inferred V gene, J gene, and CDR3 amino acid sequence. Percentage overlap between repertoires was computed as shared unique clonotypes divided by the size of the smaller repertoire. RTK rarefaction, the Chao1 estimator, and Recon v2.1 estimates of unobserved clonotypes were used to assess repertoire richness. Generation probabilities were computed with OLGA for all TCRbeta clonotypes obtained by the gDNA method from a handful of donors. Not all clones reach the TCRdb copy of this immuneACCESS table, which keeps in-frame sequences only. Checked studies attribute under half of the gap to unresolved V genes and leave the rest unexplained. From that table come the V and J calls and clone size; the DNA was used to work out D and trimming. The table for this sample lists hundreds of thousands of clones; approximately 95% of them were counted only once. The biggest ten clones account for about 0.11% of the sample.

This sample was included in a study of shared clonotypes between healthy human individuals (TCRdb year 2020). In terms of the full investigation: The cohort comprised a couple of women and three men aged 18 to 49 years. The study deeply sequenced blood TCR repertoires of five healthy adults to estimate repertoire size and the extent of clonotype sharing between individuals. Leukapheresis yielded between about 0.9 and 10 billion PBMCs per donor. For each donor, three plates each were used for CD4 naive and CD4 memory, two plates were used for CD8 naive, and one plate was used for CD8 memory. Libraries were prepared and TCR repertoires were sequenced by different laboratories using diverse techniques, in order to increase sequencing depth and limit assay-specific biases. Beyond this particular receptor, the publication reports: Compared with non-shared clonotypes, clonotypes shared by all four sorted-subset donors had higher generation probabilities. Because the study included only a small number of donors, the genetic and exposure-history diversity represented was limited. Pairwise subsampling led to the expectation that sequencing depth would affect the degree of clonotype sharing among donors. Sampling was restricted to blood, and TCR repertoires in tissues likely differ from the TCR repertoires found in blood. Even with the large sequencing depth, rarefaction of the sorted-subset datasets indicated that sequencing was incomplete. Naive subsets generally had larger estimated clonotype richness than memory subsets. About 5% of naive CD4, 3% to 3.5% of naive CD8, 2.3% of memory CD4, and about 0.4% of memory CD8 clonotypes were shared across a handful of donors.

The origin of this receptor is a woman younger than 45 in good health. The sequenced sample consisted of naive CD8+ T cells sorted from blood. Taken with the paper, the label for cell subset or site translates to: CD45RA+CCR7+. Recombination joined TRBV27 with TRBJ2-7, with TRBD2 identical over 7 junction bases. DNA sequence: TGTGCCAGCAGTTTGGTGGGGGGGGGTGGCCTCTACGAGCAGTACTTC. Translated, it reads CASSLVGGGGLYEQYF.